The 10 T cell receptor beta chains below all came from one sample that was sequenced in a study of technical replicates of blood from a few donors. Data came from immunoSEQ multiplex PCR; TCRdb stores just in-frame clones and leaves some out. The sample includes about 82,000 clones, roughly 95% of them seen just once. Sequenced input: T cells isolated from PBMCs. The source of these receptors is a human donor in good health.

V usage is TRBV6-5 and J usage is TRBJ1-1, with D perhaps matching TRBD1 (6 bases). CDR1 is MNHEY and CDR2 is SVGAGI in the germline V gene. The V end lost 10 bases, the J end lost 5 bases, and 8 bases lay between the germline ends. This CDR3 is 10 amino acids long. For the CDR3, the DNA is TGTGCCACAGGGGTTACTGAAGCTTTCTTT. Translated: CATGVTEAFF.

This chain joins TRBV4-1 and TRBJ2-1, with 8 bases aligning to TRBD2. CDR1 and CDR2 (germline): MGHRA, YSYEKL. Trimming removed 4 bases from V and 3 bases from J; junction bases left unmatched: 11. This CDR3 has 17 amino acids. The DNA for the CDR3 is TGCGCCAGCAGCCCTACTAGCGGATTACTTTACTACAATGAGCAGTTCTTC. The encoded protein is CASSPTSGLLYYNEQFF.

This rearrangement joins TRBV5-5 to TRBJ2-7, with D uncertain. Germline values: CDR1 SGHKS, CDR2 YYEKEE (reference sequence). The CDR3 extends over 12 amino acids. Trimming pared 0 bases from V and 3 bases from J, leaving 4 bases between. Here the CDR3 reads CASSLAFYEQYF. CDR3 sequence (DNA): TGTGCCAGCAGCTTGGCCTTCTACGAGCAGTACTTC.

This chain connects TRBV7-3 to TRBJ2-5; D remains ambiguous. Germline CDR1 is SGHTA and CDR2 is FQGTGA. V lost 5 bases and J lost 5, with 12 bases in between. The CDR3 has 13 residues. The CDR3 spells CASSVAYRETQYF. The CDR3 region has the DNA TGTGCCAGCAGCGTAGCATATCGGGAGACCCAGTACTTC. Full variable domain (missing parts from reference TRBV7-3 and TRBJ2-5): GAGVSQTPSNKVTEKGKYVELRCDPISGHTALYWYRQSLGQGPEFLIYFQGTGAADDSGLPNDRFFAVRPEGSVSTLKIQRTERGDSAVYLCASSVAYRETQYFGPGTRLLVL.

This chain connects TRBV30 to TRBJ2-7; D unresolved. Looked up from germline, CDR1 is GTSNPN and CDR2 is SVGIG (reference sequence). The V and J ends lost 3 bases and 6 bases respectively, with 15 bases between them. The CDR3 runs to 13 residues. The DNA of the CDR3 is TGTGCCTGGAGCCACAATACTATGGGCGAGCAGTACTTC. Translating it yields CAWSHNTMGEQYF.

The chain has TRBV4-1 and TRBJ2-7; no clear D. The ends were cut back, 0 bases at V and 3 bases at J, with 9 bases in the middle. This CDR3 is 14 amino acids long. Germline CDR1 MGHRA, CDR2 YSYEKL. The CDR3 DNA sequence: TGCGCCAGCAGCCAAGAGCGATTCCGCTACGAGCAGTACTTC. The encoded protein is CASSQERFRYEQYF.

The chain joins TRBV7-2 to TRBJ1-5; tentative D call: TRBD1 (6 bases). Germline V gene data show CDR1 as SGHTA and CDR2 as FQGNSA. V was shortened by 2 bases and J by 6 bases, with 14 bases between the two germline ends. The CDR3 length is 15 residues. Here the CDR3 reads CASSLSAGVFQPQHF. The CDR3 DNA sequence: TGTGCCAGCAGCTTATCGGCAGGGGTTTTTCAGCCCCAGCATTTT.

The chain has TRBV19 and TRBJ2-3; unclear D gene. Trimming stripped 3 bases from V and 2 bases from J, with 9 bases between. Per germline, CDR1 LNHDA and CDR2 SQIVND (reference sequence). The CDR3 has 14 residues. The chain's CDR3 is CASSIVDSTDTQYF. DNA for the CDR3: TGTGCCAGTAGTATCGTTGACTCCACAGATACGCAGTATTTT.

The chain joins TRBV2 to TRBJ2-7; the D is unclear. The CDR3 spans 15 residues. Trimming took 6 bases from V and 3 from J, leaving 18 bases between them. Germline CDR1 reads SNHLY; CDR2 reads FYNNEI. CDR3 coding DNA: TGTGCCAGCAGGGGTTGGGTCCAGGTCGACTACGAGCAGTACTTC. Its protein is CASRGWVQVDYEQYF.

The CDR3 loop is CASSPRSYTGELFF. CDR3 nucleotide sequence: TGTGCCAGCTCACCGCGGTCCTACACCGGGGAGCTGTTTTTT. The chain recombines TRBV27 with TRBJ2-2; D is undetermined. Germline V gene sequence: CDR1 MNHEY, CDR2 SMNVEV (reference sequence). This CDR3 region has 14 residues. The V gene lost 8 bases and the J gene lost 3 bases, with 13 bases spanning the gap.